The sequence of this T cell receptor beta chain was determined in a study of blood T cell repertoires in COVID-19. Study-wide background: Both acute and convalescent COVID-19 samples were obtained from the United States, Italy and Spain.

Looked up from germline, CDR1 is ENHRY and CDR2 is SYGVKD. Trimming removed 6 bases from V and 1 base from J, with 7 bases in between. CDR3 length equals 12 residues. Produced via immunoSEQ multiplex PCR; TCRdb's table is partial and in-frame only. The sample yields some 190,000 clones, more than 75% seen once. V is TRBV10-3 and J is TRBJ2-7; no firm D call. The sequenced material came from peripheral blood. This TCR was recovered from a woman in her fifties or sixties with COVID-19, enrolled during active disease. CDR3 nucleotides: TGTGCCATCAGCTCTACTTCCTACGAGCAGTACTTC. This gives the protein CAISSTSYEQYF.